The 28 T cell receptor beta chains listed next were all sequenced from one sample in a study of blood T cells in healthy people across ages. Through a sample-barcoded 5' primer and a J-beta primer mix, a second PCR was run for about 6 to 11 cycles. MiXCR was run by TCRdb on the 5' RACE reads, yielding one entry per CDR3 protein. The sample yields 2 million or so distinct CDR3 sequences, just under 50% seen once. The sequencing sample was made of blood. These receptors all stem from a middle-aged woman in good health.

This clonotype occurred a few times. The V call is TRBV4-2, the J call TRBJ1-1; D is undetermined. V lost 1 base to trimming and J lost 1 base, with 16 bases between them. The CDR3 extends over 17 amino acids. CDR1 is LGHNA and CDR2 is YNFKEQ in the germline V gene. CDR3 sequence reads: CASSQGGKVLRNTEAFF. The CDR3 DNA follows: TGTGCCAGCAGCCAAGGCGGGAAGGTTTTGAGGAACACTGAAGCTTTCTTT.

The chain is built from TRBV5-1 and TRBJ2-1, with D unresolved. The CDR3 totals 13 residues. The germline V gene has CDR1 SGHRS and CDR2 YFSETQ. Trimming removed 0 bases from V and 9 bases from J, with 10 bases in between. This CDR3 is CASSLAASAEQFF. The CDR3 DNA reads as TGCGCCAGCAGCTTGGCTGCCAGTGCTGAGCAGTTCTTC.

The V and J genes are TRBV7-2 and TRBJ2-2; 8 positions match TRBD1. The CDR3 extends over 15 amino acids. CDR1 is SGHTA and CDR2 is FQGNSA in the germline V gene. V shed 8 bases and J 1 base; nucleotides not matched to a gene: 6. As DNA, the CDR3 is TGTGCCAGCGGACAGGGTCGTTTGAACACCGGGGAGCTGTTTTTT. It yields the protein CASGQGRLNTGELFF.

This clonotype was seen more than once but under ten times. For the CDR3, the DNA is TGTGCCAGCAGTTTAGAAGCAGGCCAATGGTCCTATGGCTACACCTTC. Translation gives CASSLEAGQWSYGYTF. This chain uses TRBV12-3 or TRBV12-4 with TRBJ1-2; the D is unclear. The CDR3 sequence is 16 residues long. V was trimmed by 1 base and J by 4 bases, leaving 16 bases between them.

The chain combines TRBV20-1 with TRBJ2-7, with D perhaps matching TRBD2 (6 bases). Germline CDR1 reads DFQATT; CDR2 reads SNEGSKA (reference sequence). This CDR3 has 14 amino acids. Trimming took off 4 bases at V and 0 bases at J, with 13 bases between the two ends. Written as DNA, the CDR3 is TGCAGTGCTACCCCTAGCGCCAACTCCTACGAGCAGTACTTC. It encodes CSATPSANSYEQYF.

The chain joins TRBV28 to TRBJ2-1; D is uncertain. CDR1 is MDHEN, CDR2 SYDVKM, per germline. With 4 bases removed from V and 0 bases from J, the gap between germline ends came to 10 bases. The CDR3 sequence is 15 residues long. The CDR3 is CASSSSHGSYNEQFF. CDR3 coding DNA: TGTGCCAGCAGTTCGTCACATGGCTCCTACAATGAGCAGTTCTTC.

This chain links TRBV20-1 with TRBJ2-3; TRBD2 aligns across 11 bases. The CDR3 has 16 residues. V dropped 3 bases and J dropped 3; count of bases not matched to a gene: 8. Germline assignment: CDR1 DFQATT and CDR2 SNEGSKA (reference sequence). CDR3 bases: TGCAGTGCTAGCAGTTCGCTAGCGGGGGGAACAGATACGCAGTATTTT. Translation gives CSASSSLAGGTDTQYF.

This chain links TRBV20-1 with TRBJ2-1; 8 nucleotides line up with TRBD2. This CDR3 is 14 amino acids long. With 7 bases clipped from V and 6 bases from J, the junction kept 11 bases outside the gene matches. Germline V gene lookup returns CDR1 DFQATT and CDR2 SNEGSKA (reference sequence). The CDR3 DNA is TGCAGTGTCAATAGCGGGACCCTGCCCAATGAGCAGTTCTTC. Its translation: CSVNSGTLPNEQFF.

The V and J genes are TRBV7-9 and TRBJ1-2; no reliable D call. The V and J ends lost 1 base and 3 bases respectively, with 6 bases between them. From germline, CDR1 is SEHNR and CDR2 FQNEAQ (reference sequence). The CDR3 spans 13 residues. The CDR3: CASSLVEDYGYTF. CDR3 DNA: TGTGCCAGCAGCTTAGTTGAGGACTATGGCTACACCTTC.

The DNA for the CDR3 is TGTGCCTGGAGTAGAATGAACGGGGAGCTGTTTTTT. Translation gives CAWSRMNGELFF. V gene TRBV30 combines with J gene TRBJ2-2, with D uncertain. Germline V lookup: CDR1 GTSNPN, CDR2 SVGIG (reference sequence). V was shortened by 2 bases and J by 7 bases, with 8 bases between the two germline ends. The CDR3 runs 12 residues.

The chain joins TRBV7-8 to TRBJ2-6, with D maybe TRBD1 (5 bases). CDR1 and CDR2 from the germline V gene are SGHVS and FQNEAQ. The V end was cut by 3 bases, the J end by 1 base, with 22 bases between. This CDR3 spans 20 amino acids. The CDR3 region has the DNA TGTGCCAGCAGCTTGTTACAACGGAGACAGACTCCATCTGGGGCCAACGTCCTGACTTTC. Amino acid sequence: CASSLLQRRQTPSGANVLTF. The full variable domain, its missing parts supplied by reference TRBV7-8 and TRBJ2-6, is GAGVSQSPRYKVAKRGQDVALRCDPISGHVSLFWYQQALGQGPEFLTYFQNEAQLDKSGLPSDRFFAERPEGSVSTLKIQRTQQEDSAVYLCASSLLQRRQTPSGANVLTFGAGSRLTVL.

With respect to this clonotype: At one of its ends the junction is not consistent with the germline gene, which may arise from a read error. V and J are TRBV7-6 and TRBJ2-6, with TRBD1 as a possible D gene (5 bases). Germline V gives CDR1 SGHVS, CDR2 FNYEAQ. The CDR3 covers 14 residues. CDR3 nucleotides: TGTGCCAGCAGCTCTTCCTCTGGGGCCAACGTCCCGACTTTC. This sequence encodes CASSSSSGANVPTF. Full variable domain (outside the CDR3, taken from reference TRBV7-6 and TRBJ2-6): GAGVSQSPRYKVTKRGQDVALRCDPISGHVSLYWYRQALGQGPEFLTYFNYEAQQDKSGLPNDRFSAERPEGSISTLTIQRTEQRDSAMYRCASSSSSGANVPTFGAGSRLTVL.

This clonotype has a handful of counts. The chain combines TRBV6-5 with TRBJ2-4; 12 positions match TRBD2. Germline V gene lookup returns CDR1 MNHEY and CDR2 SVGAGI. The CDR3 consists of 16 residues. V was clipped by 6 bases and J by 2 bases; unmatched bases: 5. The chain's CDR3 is CASRGTSGGTKNIQYF. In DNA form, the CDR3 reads TGTGCCAGCAGGGGAACTAGCGGGGGGACCAAAAACATTCAGTACTTC.

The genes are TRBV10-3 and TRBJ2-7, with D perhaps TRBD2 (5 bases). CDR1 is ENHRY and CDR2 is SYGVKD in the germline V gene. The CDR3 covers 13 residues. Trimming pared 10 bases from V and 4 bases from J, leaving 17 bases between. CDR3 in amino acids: CATEGRTGYEQYF. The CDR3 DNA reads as TGTGCCACCGAGGGTCGAACCGGGTACGAGCAGTACTTC.

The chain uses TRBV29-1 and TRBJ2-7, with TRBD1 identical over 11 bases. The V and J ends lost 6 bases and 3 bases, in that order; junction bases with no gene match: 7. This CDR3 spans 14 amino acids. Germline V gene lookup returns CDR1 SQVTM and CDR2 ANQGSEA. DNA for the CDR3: TGCAGCGTCCCGGGACAGGGGGGCTTCTACGAGCAGTACTTC. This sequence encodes CSVPGQGGFYEQYF.

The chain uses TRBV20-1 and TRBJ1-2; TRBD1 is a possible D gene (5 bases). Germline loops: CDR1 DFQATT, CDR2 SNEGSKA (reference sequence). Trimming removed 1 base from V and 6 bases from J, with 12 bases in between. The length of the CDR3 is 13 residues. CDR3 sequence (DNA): TGCAGTGCTAGAGTACAGATAGGGGATGGCTACACCTTC. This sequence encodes CSARVQIGDGYTF.

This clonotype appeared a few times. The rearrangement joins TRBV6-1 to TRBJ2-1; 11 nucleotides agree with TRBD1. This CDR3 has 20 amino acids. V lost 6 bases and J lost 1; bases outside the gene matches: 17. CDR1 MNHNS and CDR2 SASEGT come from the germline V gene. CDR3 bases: TGTGCCAGCAGAAGGACAGGGGGCGCTTCTAGCGGGGTTTCCTACAATGAGCAGTTCTTC. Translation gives CASRRTGGASSGVSYNEQFF.

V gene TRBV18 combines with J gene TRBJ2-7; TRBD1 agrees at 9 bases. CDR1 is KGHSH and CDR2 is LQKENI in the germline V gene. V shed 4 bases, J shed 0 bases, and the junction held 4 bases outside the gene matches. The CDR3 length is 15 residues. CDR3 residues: CASSLQGQGSYEQYF. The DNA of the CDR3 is TGTGCCAGCTCACTACAGGGACAGGGCTCCTACGAGCAGTACTTC. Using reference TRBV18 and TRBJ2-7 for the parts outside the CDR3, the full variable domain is NAGVMQNPRHLVRRRGQEARLRCSPMKGHSHVYWYRQLPEEGLKFMVYLQKENIIDESGMPKERFSAEFPKEGPSILRIQQVVRGDSAAYFCASSLQGQGSYEQYFGPGTRLTVT.

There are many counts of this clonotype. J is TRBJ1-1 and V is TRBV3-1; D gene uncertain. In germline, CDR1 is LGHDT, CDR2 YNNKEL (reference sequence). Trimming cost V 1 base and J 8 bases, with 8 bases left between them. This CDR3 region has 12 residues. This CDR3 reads CASSQVESEAFF. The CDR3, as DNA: TGTGCCAGCAGCCAAGTTGAGTCAGAAGCTTTCTTT. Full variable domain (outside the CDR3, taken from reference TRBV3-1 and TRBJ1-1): DTAVSQTPKYLVTQMGNDKSIKCEQNLGHDTMYWYKQDSKKFLKIMFSYNNKELIINETVPNRFSPKSPDKAHLNLHINSLELGDSAVYFCASSQVESEAFFGQGTRLTVV.

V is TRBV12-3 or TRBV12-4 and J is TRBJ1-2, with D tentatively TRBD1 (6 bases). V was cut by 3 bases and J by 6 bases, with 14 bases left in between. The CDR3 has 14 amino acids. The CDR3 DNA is TGTGCCAGCAGTTTGTCGGGGGGCCTAGATGGCTACACCTTC. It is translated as CASSLSGGLDGYTF.

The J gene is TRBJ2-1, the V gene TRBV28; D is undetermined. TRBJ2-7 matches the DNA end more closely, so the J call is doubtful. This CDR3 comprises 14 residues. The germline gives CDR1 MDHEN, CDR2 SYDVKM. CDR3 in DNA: TGTGCCAGCAGTTGGGGTTTCGGGTACAATGAGCAGTACTTC. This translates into CASSWGFGYNEQYF.

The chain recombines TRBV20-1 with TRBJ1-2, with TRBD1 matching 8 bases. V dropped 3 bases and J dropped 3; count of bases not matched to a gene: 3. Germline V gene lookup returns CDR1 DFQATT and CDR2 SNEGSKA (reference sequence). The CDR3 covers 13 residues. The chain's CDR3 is CSARRGQDYGYTF. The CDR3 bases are TGCAGTGCTAGGAGGGGACAGGACTATGGCTACACCTTC.

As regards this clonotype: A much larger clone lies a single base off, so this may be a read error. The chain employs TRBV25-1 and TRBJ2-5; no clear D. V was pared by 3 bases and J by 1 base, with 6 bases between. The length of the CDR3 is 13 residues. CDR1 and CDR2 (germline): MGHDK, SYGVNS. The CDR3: CASSDYSQETQYF. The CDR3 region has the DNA TGTGCCAGCAGTGACTACAGCCAAGAGACCCAGTACTTC.

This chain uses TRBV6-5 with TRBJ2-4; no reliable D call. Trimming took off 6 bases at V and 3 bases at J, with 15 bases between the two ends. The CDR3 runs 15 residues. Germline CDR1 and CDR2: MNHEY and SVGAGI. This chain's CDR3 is CASRGYGQDKNIQYF. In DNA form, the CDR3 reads TGTGCCAGCAGGGGGTATGGGCAAGACAAAAACATTCAGTACTTC.

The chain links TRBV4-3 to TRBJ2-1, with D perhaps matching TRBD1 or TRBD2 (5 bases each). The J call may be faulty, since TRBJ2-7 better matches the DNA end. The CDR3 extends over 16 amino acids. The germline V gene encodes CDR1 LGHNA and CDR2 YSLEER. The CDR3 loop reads CASSQDLAGSYNEQYF. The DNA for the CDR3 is TGCGCCAGCAGCCAAGACCTTGCAGGGAGCTACAATGAGCAGTACTTC.

CDR3 in amino acids: CASSFPGTAGGQVFF. DNA for the CDR3: TGTGCCAGCAGTTTCCCCGGGACCGCTGGGGGACAGGTTTTCTTT. The chain employs TRBV28 and TRBJ1-1; 8 bases fit TRBD1. CDR3 length: 15 amino acids. Germline CDR1 reads MDHEN; CDR2 reads SYDVKM. V lost 3 bases, J lost 13 bases, and 16 bases stayed unmatched.

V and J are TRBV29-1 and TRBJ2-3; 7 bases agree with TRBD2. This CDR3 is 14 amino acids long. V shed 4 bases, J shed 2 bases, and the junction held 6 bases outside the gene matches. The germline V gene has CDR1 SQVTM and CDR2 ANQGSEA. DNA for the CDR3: TGCAGCGTTGGAAGCGGGGCTAACACAGATACGCAGTATTTT. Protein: CSVGSGANTDTQYF.

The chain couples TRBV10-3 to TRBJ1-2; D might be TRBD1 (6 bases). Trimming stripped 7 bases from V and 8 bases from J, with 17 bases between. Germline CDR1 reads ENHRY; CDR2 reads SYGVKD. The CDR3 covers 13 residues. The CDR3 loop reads CAIKIPGDWGYTF. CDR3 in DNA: TGTGCCATCAAAATTCCAGGGGATTGGGGCTACACCTTC.